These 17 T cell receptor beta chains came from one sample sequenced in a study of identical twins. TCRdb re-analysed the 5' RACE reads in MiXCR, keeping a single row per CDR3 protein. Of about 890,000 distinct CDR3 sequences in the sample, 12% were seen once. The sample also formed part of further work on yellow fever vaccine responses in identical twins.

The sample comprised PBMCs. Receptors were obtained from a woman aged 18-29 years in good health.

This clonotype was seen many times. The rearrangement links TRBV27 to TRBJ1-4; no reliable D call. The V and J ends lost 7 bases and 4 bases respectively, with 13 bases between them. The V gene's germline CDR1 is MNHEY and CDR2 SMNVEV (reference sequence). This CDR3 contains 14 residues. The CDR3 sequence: CASTGPGINEKLFF. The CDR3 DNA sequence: TGTGCCAGCACCGGGCCAGGTATTAATGAAAAACTGTTTTTT.

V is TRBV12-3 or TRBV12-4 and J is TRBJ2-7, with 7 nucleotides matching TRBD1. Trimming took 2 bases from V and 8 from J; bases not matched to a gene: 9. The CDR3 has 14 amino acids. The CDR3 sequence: CASSLLDRSRKQYF. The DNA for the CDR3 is TGTGCCAGCAGTTTACTGGACAGGTCTAGGAAGCAGTACTTC.

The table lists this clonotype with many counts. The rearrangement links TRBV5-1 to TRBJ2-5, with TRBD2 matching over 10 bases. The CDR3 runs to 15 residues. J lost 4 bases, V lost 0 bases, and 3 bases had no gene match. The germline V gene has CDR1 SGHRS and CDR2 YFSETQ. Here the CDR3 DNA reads TGCGCCAGCAGCTTGGGGACTAGCGGAGGAGAGACCCAGTACTTC. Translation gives CASSLGTSGGETQYF.

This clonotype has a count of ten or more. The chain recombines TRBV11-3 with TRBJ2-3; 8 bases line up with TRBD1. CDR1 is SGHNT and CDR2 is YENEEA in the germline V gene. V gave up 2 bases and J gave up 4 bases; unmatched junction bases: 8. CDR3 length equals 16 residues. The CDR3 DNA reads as TGTGCCAGCAGCTTACCGGGGGCAGGGGGCGCAGATACGCAGTATTTT. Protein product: CASSLPGAGGADTQYF.

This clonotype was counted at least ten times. CDR3 region: CASSAFNRDSNQPQHF. The CDR3 DNA is TGTGCCAGCAGCGCTTTTAACCGAGATAGCAATCAGCCCCAGCATTTT. The chain has TRBV27 and TRBJ1-5; no clear D. V lost 6 bases, J lost 0 bases, and 15 bases lay in between. This CDR3 spans 16 amino acids. Germline-derived CDR1 and CDR2 are MNHEY and SMNVEV (reference sequence).

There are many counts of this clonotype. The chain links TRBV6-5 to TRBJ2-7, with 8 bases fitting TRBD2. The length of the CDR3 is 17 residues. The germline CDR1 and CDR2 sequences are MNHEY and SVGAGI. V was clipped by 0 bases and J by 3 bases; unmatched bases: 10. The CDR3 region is CASSYSSFSGTSYEQYF. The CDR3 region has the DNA TGTGCCAGCAGTTACTCGAGTTTCTCGGGGACTAGCTACGAGCAGTACTTC.

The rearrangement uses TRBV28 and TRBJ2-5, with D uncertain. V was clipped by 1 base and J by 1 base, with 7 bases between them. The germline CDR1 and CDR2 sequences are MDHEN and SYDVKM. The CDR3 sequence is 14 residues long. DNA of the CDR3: TGTGCCAGCAGTTTATCCCCGGGCCAAGAGACCCAGTACTTC. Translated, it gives CASSLSPGQETQYF.

The CDR3 DNA is TGTGCCAGCAGTCGACGCCGGGCCATCAAAGAGACCCAGTACTTC. Protein: CASSRRRAIKETQYF. This chain uses TRBV27 with TRBJ2-5; D remains unclear. Trimming removed 5 bases from V and 3 bases from J, with 16 bases in between. Germline-derived CDR1 and CDR2 are MNHEY and SMNVEV (reference sequence). The CDR3 contains 15 residues.

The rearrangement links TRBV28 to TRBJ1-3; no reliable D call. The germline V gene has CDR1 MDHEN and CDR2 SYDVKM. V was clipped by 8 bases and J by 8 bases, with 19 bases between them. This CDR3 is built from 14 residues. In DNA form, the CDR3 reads TGTGCCAGCGGTCCCGCCAGCATTGGTCACACCATATATTTT. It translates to CASGPASIGHTIYF.

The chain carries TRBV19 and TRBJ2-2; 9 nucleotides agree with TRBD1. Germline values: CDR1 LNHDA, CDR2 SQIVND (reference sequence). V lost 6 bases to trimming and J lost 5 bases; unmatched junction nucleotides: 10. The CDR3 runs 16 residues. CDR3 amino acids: CASREQGARSTGELFF. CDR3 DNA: TGTGCCAGTAGGGAACAGGGGGCAAGATCAACCGGGGAGCTGTTTTTT.

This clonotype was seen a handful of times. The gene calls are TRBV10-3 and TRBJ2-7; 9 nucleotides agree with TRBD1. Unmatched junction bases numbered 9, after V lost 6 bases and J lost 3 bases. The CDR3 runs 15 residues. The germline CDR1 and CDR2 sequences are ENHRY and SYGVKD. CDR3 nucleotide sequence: TGTGCCATCAGGGATATACAGGGGGCGGGCTACGAGCAGTACTTC. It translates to CAIRDIQGAGYEQYF.

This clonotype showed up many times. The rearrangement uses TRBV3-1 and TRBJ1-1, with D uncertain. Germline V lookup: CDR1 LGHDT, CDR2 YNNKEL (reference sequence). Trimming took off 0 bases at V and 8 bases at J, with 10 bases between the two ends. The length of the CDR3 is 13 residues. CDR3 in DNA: TGTGCCAGCAGCCAAGAGGTCGCCTTGGAAGCTTTCTTT. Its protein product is CASSQEVALEAFF.

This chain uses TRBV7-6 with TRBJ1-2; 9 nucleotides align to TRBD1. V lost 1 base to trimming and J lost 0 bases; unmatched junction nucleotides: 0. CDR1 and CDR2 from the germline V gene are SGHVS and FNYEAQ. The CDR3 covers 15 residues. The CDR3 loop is CASSLGDRANYGYTF. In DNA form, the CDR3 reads TGTGCCAGCAGCTTAGGGGACAGGGCTAACTATGGCTACACCTTC.

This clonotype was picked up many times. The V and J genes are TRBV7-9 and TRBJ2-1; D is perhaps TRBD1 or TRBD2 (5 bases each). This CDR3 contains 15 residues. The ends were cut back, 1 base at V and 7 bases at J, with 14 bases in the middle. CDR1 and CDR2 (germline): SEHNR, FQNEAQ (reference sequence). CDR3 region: CASSLGQGARNEQFF. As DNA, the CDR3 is TGTGCCAGCAGCTTAGGGCAGGGAGCCAGGAATGAGCAGTTCTTC.

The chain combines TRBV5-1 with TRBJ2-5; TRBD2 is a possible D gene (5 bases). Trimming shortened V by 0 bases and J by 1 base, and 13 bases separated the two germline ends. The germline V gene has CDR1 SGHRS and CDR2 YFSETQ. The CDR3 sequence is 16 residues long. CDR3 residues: CASSLGPSRIQETQYF. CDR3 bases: TGCGCCAGCAGCTTGGGTCCTAGCCGTATCCAAGAGACCCAGTACTTC.

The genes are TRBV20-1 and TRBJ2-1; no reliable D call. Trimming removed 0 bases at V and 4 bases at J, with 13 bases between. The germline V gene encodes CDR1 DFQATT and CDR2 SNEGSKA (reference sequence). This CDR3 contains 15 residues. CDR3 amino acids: CSARDRPVDYNEQFF. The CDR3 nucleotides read TGCAGTGCTAGAGATCGTCCGGTAGATTACAATGAGCAGTTCTTC.

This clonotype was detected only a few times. CDR3 in DNA: TGTGCCAGCAGCCACGGACAGACTATAGCCAAAAACATTCAGTACTTC. It translates to CASSHGQTIAKNIQYF. This chain connects TRBV11-2 to TRBJ2-4; a possible D gene is TRBD1 (6 bases). Trimming removed 5 bases at V and 0 bases at J, with 14 bases between. The CDR3 covers 16 residues. Per the germline V gene, CDR1 is SGHAT and CDR2 is FQNNGV.